The clone carrying this T cell receptor (beta chain) was seen a few times. The antigen remains undetermined. The J segment lost 4 bases and the V segment lost 5 bases, leaving 4 bases of the junction unmatched. The CDR3 consists of 15 residues. The germline V gene encodes CDR1 KGHSH and CDR2 LQKENI. TCRB transcripts that were expressed got sequenced, as all of the isolated RNA had been reverse transcribed. The assay was immunoSEQ multiplex PCR, and TCRdb's table has in-frame clones only and misses some. This table has over 200,000 clones, 11% appearing once. These data belong to a study of beta chain features in type 1 diabetes. The study, taken as a whole, reports: Within each of all four CD4+ subsets, Type 1 diabetes patients had TCRB CDR3s that were moderately but significantly shorter. Fewer junction insertions and more nucleotide deletions appeared in type 1 diabetes patients.

This chain links TRBV18 with TRBJ2-1; TRBD2 matches at 11 bases. This clonotype was obtained from a man aged 25-45 years with type 1 diabetes. Sequencing was performed on naive CD4+ T cells from blood. In nucleotides, the CDR3 is TGTGCCAGCTCATCGGGGACTAGCGGTTACAATGAGCAGTTCTTC. It yields the protein CASSSGTSGYNEQFF.